One sample yielded the 12 T cell receptor beta chains listed below, sequenced in a study of low-dose radiotherapy and immunotherapy resistance in tumors. Primers targeting TRAV and TRBV primed first-strand cDNA, covering alpha and beta chains. TCR amplification used roughly 20 PCR cycles, a constant-region primer and a V-primer adapter. MiXCR, run by TCRdb on the reads, gives a single entry per CDR3 protein. The sample has about 82,000 distinct CDR3 sequences, 15% to 20% seen once. Indicated time point: before trial treatment. The specimen was PBMCs, collected before treatment. All receptors derive from a male donor with prostate cancer.

This clonotype was counted many times. An end of the junction differs from the germline gene, which may be a read error. The rearrangement links TRBV4-1 to TRBJ1-4, with TRBD1 matching 10 bases. Per the germline V gene, CDR1 is MGHRA and CDR2 is YSYEKL. The CDR3 is 15 amino acids. CDR3 amino acids: CASSQPGQGNEKLFF. CDR3 DNA: TGTGCCAGCAGCCAACCGGGACAGGGGAATGAAAAACTGTTTTTT.

This clonotype was picked up many times. V and J are TRBV5-6 and TRBJ1-2, with 9 bases aligning to TRBD1. After removal of 4 bases from V and 0 bases from J, the junction contained 13 bases not matched to a gene. This CDR3 is built from 18 residues. Germline CDR1 reads SGHDT; CDR2 reads YYEEEE. CDR3 loop: CASSARRDRVISNYGYTF. The CDR3 DNA reads as TGTGCCAGCAGCGCACGCCGGGACAGGGTCATCTCTAACTATGGCTACACCTTC.

At least ten counts were recorded for this clonotype. V usage is TRBV28 and J usage is TRBJ2-2; D gene ambiguous. Trimming removed 2 bases from V and 6 bases from J, with 13 bases in between. The CDR3 sequence is 15 residues long. Germline lookup yields CDR1 MDHEN and CDR2 SYDVKM. CDR3 loop: CASSLLMNIPGELFF. The CDR3 DNA sequence: TGTGCCAGCAGTTTACTCATGAACATCCCCGGGGAGCTGTTTTTT.

This clonotype was counted many times. The genes are TRBV12-3 or TRBV12-4 and TRBJ2-2; 11 bases align to TRBD2. The junction had 6 bases not matched to a gene; V was cut back by 5 bases and J by 4 bases. The CDR3 spans 16 residues. The CDR3 nucleotides are TGTGCCAGCAGTATTAGCGGGAGGGGCTCCACCGGGGAGCTGTTTTTT. Translation: CASSISGRGSTGELFF.

The table lists this clonotype with many counts. This chain links TRBV9 with TRBJ2-2; the match to TRBD2 covers 12 bases. With V trimmed by 4 bases and J by 4 bases, 8 bases remained unmatched. The germline gives CDR1 SGDLS, CDR2 YYNGEE. The CDR3 extends over 17 amino acids. As DNA, the CDR3 is TGTGCCAGCAGCCCCGCTGGGGGACTAGCGGGCACCGGGGAGCTGTTTTTT. Protein: CASSPAGGLAGTGELFF.

This clonotype was recorded at least ten times. This chain links TRBV20-1 with TRBJ2-4, with 14 nucleotides matching TRBD2. Unmatched junction bases numbered 11, after V lost 6 bases and J lost 1 base. Germline V CDR1 and CDR2: DFQATT, SNEGSKA (reference sequence). The CDR3 is made up of 18 amino acids. The DNA of the CDR3 is TGCAGTGCATCACCGGGGGGACTAGCGGGAGAGGCCAAAAACATTCAGTACTTC. This translates into CSASPGGLAGEAKNIQYF.

The chain joins TRBV6-2 or TRBV6-3 to TRBJ2-5; D may be TRBD1 (6 bases). V lost 4 bases and J lost 1, with 10 bases in between. This CDR3 is built from 14 residues. The germline gives CDR1 MNHEY, CDR2 SVGEGT. The CDR3 loop reads CASSWTASQETQYF. Written as DNA, the CDR3 is TGTGCCAGCAGTTGGACAGCCTCCCAAGAGACCCAGTACTTC.

This clonotype was recorded at least ten times. The gene calls are TRBV20-1 and TRBJ1-1, with 8 bases aligning to TRBD1. CDR3 length: 13 residues. With 5 bases clipped from V and 5 bases from J, the junction kept 7 bases outside the gene matches. Per germline, CDR1 DFQATT and CDR2 SNEGSKA (reference sequence). As DNA, the CDR3 is TGCAGTGCTTGGGACAGGAAGGTAACTGAAGCTTTCTTT. Protein sequence: CSAWDRKVTEAFF.

This clonotype was recorded at least ten times. The genes are TRBV18 and TRBJ1-2, with TRBD1 matching 12 bases. Germline CDR1 reads KGHSH; CDR2 reads LQKENI. The CDR3 totals 14 residues. Trimming cost V 2 bases and J 6 bases; bases outside gene matches: 1. Here the CDR3 reads CASSPGTGGHGYTF. CDR3 sequence (DNA): TGTGCCAGCTCACCAGGGACAGGGGGCCATGGCTACACCTTC.

This clonotype was picked up many times. This chain joins TRBV6-2 or TRBV6-3 and TRBJ1-5; the match to TRBD1 covers 12 bases. Germline V gives CDR1 MNHEY, CDR2 SVGEGT. Trimming at V came to 6 bases and at J to 2 bases, leaving 8 bases not matched to a gene. The CDR3 is made up of 17 amino acids. CDR3 nucleotide sequence: TGTGCCAGCAGCAACTGGGACAGGGGGCACGGCAATCAGCCCCAGCATTTT. Amino acids: CASSNWDRGHGNQPQHF.

In the case of this clonotype: This likely came from a read error, as a far larger clone is one base away. V and J are TRBV6-6 and TRBJ2-5, with a possible D match to TRBD2 (5 bases). The CDR3 totals 14 residues. The V end was cut by 6 bases, the J end by 5 bases, with 16 bases between. In germline, CDR1 is MNHNY, CDR2 SVGAGI (reference sequence). Here the CDR3 DNA reads TGTGCCAGCAGCTTAGATCCTAGCTGGGAGACCCAGTACTTC. Protein sequence: CASSLDPSWETQYF.

This clonotype was recorded a few times. The V and J genes are TRBV28 and TRBJ2-5, with D perhaps TRBD2 (5 bases). The CDR3 runs to 14 residues. Germline CDR1 and CDR2: MDHEN and SYDVKM. Trimming took off 5 bases at V and 4 bases at J, with 14 bases between the two ends. The CDR3 DNA follows: TGTGCCAGCAGTCGACCTACCCGGGGAGAGACCCAGTACTTC. This codes for CASSRPTRGETQYF.